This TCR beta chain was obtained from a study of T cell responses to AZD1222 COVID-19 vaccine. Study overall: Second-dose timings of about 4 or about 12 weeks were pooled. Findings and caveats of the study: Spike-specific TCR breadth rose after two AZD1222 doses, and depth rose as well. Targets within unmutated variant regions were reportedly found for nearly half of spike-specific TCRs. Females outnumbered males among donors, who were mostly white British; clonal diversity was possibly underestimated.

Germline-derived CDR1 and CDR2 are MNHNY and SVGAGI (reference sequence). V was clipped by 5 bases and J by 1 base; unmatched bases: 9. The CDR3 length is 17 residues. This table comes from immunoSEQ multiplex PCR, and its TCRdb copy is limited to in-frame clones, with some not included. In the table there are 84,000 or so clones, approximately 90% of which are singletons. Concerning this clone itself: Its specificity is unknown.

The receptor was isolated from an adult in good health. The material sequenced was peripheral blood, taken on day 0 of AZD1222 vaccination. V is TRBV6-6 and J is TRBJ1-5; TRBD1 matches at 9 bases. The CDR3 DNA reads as TGTGCCAGCAGTCTACCCAACAGGGGGCTGAGCAATCAGCCCCAGCATTTT. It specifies CASSLPNRGLSNQPQHF.